This is a list of T cell receptor beta chains from one sample in a study of CD8 T cells in Susac syndrome. TCRdb redid the calling of the immunoSEQ multiplex PCR reads with MiXCR, one entry per CDR3 protein. The repertoire includes 85,000 to 95,000 distinct CDR3 sequences, about 94% of them detected once, and 0.3% sits in the top ten. The sample taken for sequencing was CD4+ T cells from PBMCs. The receptors originated from a human donor with Susac syndrome. Each CDR3 is given with its conserved first and last residue. D genes are given only for firm matches. Only part of the rows carry a size: once, few, many, or a class if the clone is expanded.

j_gene: TRBJ2-7
abundance: .
d_gene: TRBD1
v_gene: TRBV19
CDR3aa: CASSPRTGQYEQYF
CDR3nt: TGTGCCAGTAGTCCCAGGACAGGCCAGTACGAGCAGTACTTC

j_gene: TRBJ1-5
abundance: .
d_gene: .
v_gene: TRBV6-6
CDR3aa: CASSYNFNQPQHF
CDR3nt: TGTGCCAGCAGTTACAATTTTAATCAGCCCCAGCATTTT

j_gene: TRBJ1-2
abundance: .
d_gene: .
v_gene: TRBV5-6
CDR3aa: CASSLVRELGYGYTF
CDR3nt: TGTGCCAGCAGCTTGGTCAGGGAGTTGGGCTATGGCTACACCTTC

j_gene: TRBJ1-2
abundance: once
d_gene: .
v_gene: TRBV9
CDR3aa: CASRPPGAHGYTF
CDR3nt: TGTGCCAGCAGACCTCCAGGGGCTCATGGCTACACCTTC

j_gene: TRBJ2-5
abundance: .
d_gene: TRBD2
v_gene: TRBV20-1
CDR3aa: CSAIAGGPQETQYF
CDR3nt: TGCAGTGCTATAGCGGGGGGGCCCCAAGAGACCCAGTACTTC

j_gene: TRBJ1-5
abundance: .
d_gene: TRBD1
v_gene: TRBV30
CDR3aa: CAWSPQRTGGNQPQHF
CDR3nt: TGTGCCTGGAGTCCCCAACGGACAGGGGGCAATCAGCCCCAGCATTTT

j_gene: TRBJ2-1
abundance: .
d_gene: TRBD1
v_gene: TRBV29-1
CDR3aa: CSVGTGGAYNEQFF
CDR3nt: TGCAGCGTTGGGACAGGGGGCGCCTACAATGAGCAGTTCTTC

j_gene: TRBJ1-1
abundance: .
d_gene: .
v_gene: TRBV6-5
CDR3aa: CASRRTSEAFF
CDR3nt: TGTGCCAGCAGACGGACCTCTGAAGCTTTCTTT

j_gene: TRBJ2-7
abundance: .
d_gene: TRBD1
v_gene: TRBV9
CDR3aa: CASSPGQPNEQYF
CDR3nt: TGTGCCAGCAGCCCGGGACAGCCTAACGAGCAGTACTTC

j_gene: TRBJ2-7
abundance: .
d_gene: .
v_gene: TRBV28
CDR3aa: CASSLPLFEQYF
CDR3nt: TGTGCCAGCAGTTTGCCGCTTTTCGAGCAGTACTTC

j_gene: TRBJ2-7
abundance: .
d_gene: .
v_gene: TRBV6-5
CDR3aa: CASSYFDGAPYF
CDR3nt: TGTGCCAGCAGTTACTTTGACGGTGCTCCGTACTTC

j_gene: TRBJ2-7
abundance: .
d_gene: TRBD1
v_gene: TRBV11-2
CDR3aa: CASSSDRGEQYF
CDR3nt: TGTGCCAGCAGCTCGGACAGGGGGGAGCAGTACTTC

j_gene: TRBJ2-5
abundance: .
d_gene: .
v_gene: TRBV3-1
CDR3aa: CASSRIGTPSTQYF
CDR3nt: TGTGCCAGCAGCCGGATTGGGACTCCTTCGACCCAGTACTTC

j_gene: TRBJ1-1
abundance: .
d_gene: .
v_gene: TRBV7-3
CDR3aa: CASSLTAGTNTEAFF
CDR3nt: TGTGCCAGCAGCTTAACGGCAGGGACGAACACTGAAGCTTTCTTT

j_gene: TRBJ2-7
abundance: .
d_gene: .
v_gene: TRBV7-2
CDR3aa: CASSLGLAPDYEQYF
CDR3nt: TGTGCCAGCAGCTTAGGGCTAGCTCCCGACTACGAGCAGTACTTC

j_gene: TRBJ2-1
abundance: once
d_gene: .
v_gene: TRBV7-2
CDR3aa: CASSQVANFRSYNEQFF
CDR3nt: TGTGCCAGCAGCCAGGTGGCGAACTTTAGGTCCTACAATGAGCAGTTCTTC

j_gene: TRBJ2-2
abundance: .
d_gene: .
v_gene: TRBV29-1
CDR3aa: CSIRRGTNTGELFF
CDR3nt: TGCAGCATCAGGAGGGGAACTAACACCGGGGAGCTGTTTTTT

j_gene: TRBJ2-1
abundance: .
d_gene: .
v_gene: TRBV20-1
CDR3aa: CSAPLYLAINEQFF
CDR3nt: TGCAGTGCCCCCCTTTATCTAGCTATCAATGAGCAGTTCTTC

j_gene: TRBJ1-1
abundance: .
d_gene: .
v_gene: TRBV28
CDR3aa: CASRPSGSGFTEAFF
CDR3nt: TGTGCCAGCAGACCTTCAGGGTCAGGGTTCACTGAAGCTTTCTTT

j_gene: TRBJ2-1
abundance: .
d_gene: .
v_gene: TRBV30
CDR3aa: CAWSGLSYNGQFF
CDR3nt: TGTGCCTGGAGTGGCCTTTCCTACAATGGGCAGTTCTTC

j_gene: TRBJ2-7
abundance: .
d_gene: .
v_gene: TRBV24-1
CDR3aa: CATSDPRAGGDEQYF
CDR3nt: TGTGCCACCAGTGATCCCCGGGCAGGCGGCGACGAGCAGTACTTC

j_gene: TRBJ1-6
abundance: .
d_gene: .
v_gene: TRBV30
CDR3aa: CAWGKRSYNSPLHF
CDR3nt: TGTGCCTGGGGGAAACGCTCCTATAATTCACCCCTCCACTTT

j_gene: TRBJ2-1
abundance: once
d_gene: TRBD1
v_gene: TRBV24-1
CDR3aa: CATSDPLPGTGPSGSYNEQLF
CDR3nt: TGTGCCACCAGTGACCCCCTTCCCGGGACAGGTCCCAGTGGCTCCTACAATGAGCAGCTCTTC

j_gene: TRBJ2-2
abundance: .
d_gene: TRBD2
v_gene: TRBV15
CDR3aa: CATSPREGAGELFF
CDR3nt: TGTGCCACCAGCCCCCGGGAGGGCGCCGGGGAGCTGTTTTTT

j_gene: TRBJ2-3
abundance: .
d_gene: .
v_gene: TRBV9
CDR3aa: CASSVDRGAPDTQYF
CDR3nt: TGTGCCAGCAGCGTAGACCGGGGGGCCCCAGATACGCAGTATTTT

j_gene: TRBJ2-1
abundance: .
d_gene: .
v_gene: TRBV4-3
CDR3aa: CASSRTDGDNEQFF
CDR3nt: TGCGCCAGCAGTAGGACGGACGGCGACAATGAGCAGTTCTTC

j_gene: TRBJ1-5
abundance: .
d_gene: .
v_gene: TRBV30
CDR3aa: CAWSDTDQPQHF
CDR3nt: TGTGCCTGGAGCGATACAGATCAGCCCCAGCATTTT

j_gene: TRBJ2-7
abundance: .
d_gene: TRBD1
v_gene: TRBV29-1
CDR3aa: CSVARDRSYEQYF
CDR3nt: TGCAGCGTCGCCCGGGACAGGAGCTACGAGCAGTACTTC

j_gene: TRBJ2-7
abundance: few
d_gene: TRBD1
v_gene: TRBV29-1
CDR3aa: CSVEGQGAYEQYF
CDR3nt: TGCAGCGTTGAAGGGCAGGGGGCCTACGAGCAGTACTTC

j_gene: TRBJ2-7
abundance: .
d_gene: .
v_gene: TRBV9
CDR3aa: CASSVAWGDYEQYF
CDR3nt: TGTGCCAGCAGCGTAGCTTGGGGAGACTACGAGCAGTACTTC

j_gene: TRBJ2-6
abundance: .
d_gene: TRBD1
v_gene: TRBV20-1
CDR3aa: CSASETGAFSGANVLTF
CDR3nt: TGCAGTGCATCCGAGACAGGGGCCTTCTCTGGGGCCAACGTCCTGACTTTC

j_gene: TRBJ2-7
abundance: .
d_gene: .
v_gene: TRBV25-1
CDR3aa: CASSDSGLWGEQYF
CDR3nt: TGTGCCAGCAGTGATTCAGGCCTGTGGGGCGAGCAGTACTTC

j_gene: TRBJ2-3
abundance: .
d_gene: TRBD2
v_gene: TRBV29-1
CDR3aa: CSGETSGVTDTQYF
CDR3nt: TGCAGCGGGGAGACTAGCGGGGTCACAGATACGCAGTATTTT